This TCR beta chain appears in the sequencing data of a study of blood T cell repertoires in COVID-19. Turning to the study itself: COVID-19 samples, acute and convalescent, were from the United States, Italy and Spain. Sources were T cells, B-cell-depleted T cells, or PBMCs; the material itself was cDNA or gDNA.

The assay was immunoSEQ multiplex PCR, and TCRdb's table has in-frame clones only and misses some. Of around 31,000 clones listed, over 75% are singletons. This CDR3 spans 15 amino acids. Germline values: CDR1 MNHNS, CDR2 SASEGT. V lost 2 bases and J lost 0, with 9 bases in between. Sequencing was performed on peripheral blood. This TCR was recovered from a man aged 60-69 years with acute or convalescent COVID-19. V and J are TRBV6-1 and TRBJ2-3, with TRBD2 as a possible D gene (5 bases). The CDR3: CASSERTGSTDTQYF. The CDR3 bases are TGTGCCAGCAGTGAAAGGACTGGGAGCACAGATACGCAGTATTTT.